This passage covers 16 T cell receptor beta chains from one sample sequenced in a study of T-cell reconstitution after alpha-beta-depleted transplantation in children. Molecular barcoding with unique molecular identifiers was used for the TCRbeta library. TCRdb ran MiXCR on the PCR reads and lists one entry per CDR3 protein. This sample carries hundreds of thousands of distinct CDR3 sequences, around 13% of them seen once, and the ten largest clones take over 2%. Sequenced here: PBMCs, mostly from graft donor cells, sampled 360 days after TCRalphabeta/CD19-depleted stem cell transplant. These receptors were obtained from a male patient between 5 and 17 years old who had a stem cell transplant for acute myeloid leukemia, so the T cells may come from the graft donor.

CDR3 loop: CASSHTEIAGELFF. The CDR3 region has the DNA TGCGCCAGCAGCCATACGGAAATCGCCGGGGAGCTGTTTTTT. The chain joins TRBV4-3 to TRBJ2-2; D not resolved. V lost 3 bases to trimming and J lost 6 bases, with 11 bases between them. Germline V gene data show CDR1 as LGHNA and CDR2 as YSLEER. The CDR3 is made up of 14 amino acids.

The table lists this clonotype with many counts. This chain's CDR3 is CASSSHGLAGINEQFF. In DNA form, the CDR3 reads TGTGCCAGCAGCTCACATGGACTAGCGGGAATAAATGAGCAGTTCTTC. The chain joins TRBV7-3 to TRBJ2-1; 12 nucleotides line up with TRBD2. Germline CDR1 is SGHTA and CDR2 is FQGTGA. The CDR3 loop spans 16 amino acids. J gave up 7 bases and V 4 bases, and 8 bases lay outside the gene matches.

This rearrangement joins TRBV7-9 to TRBJ2-1; no clear D gene. CDR1 is SEHNR, CDR2 FQNEAQ, per germline (reference sequence). Trimming took off 5 bases at V and 9 bases at J, with 23 bases between the two ends. The CDR3 has 16 amino acids. The CDR3 loop reads CASSHFTSGPLREQFF. The CDR3 bases are TGTGCCAGCAGCCACTTTACATCGGGTCCGTTACGTGAGCAGTTCTTC.

The rearrangement joins TRBV27 to TRBJ2-3, with 8 positions matching TRBD2. In germline, CDR1 is MNHEY, CDR2 SMNVEV (reference sequence). After removal of 5 bases from V and 7 bases from J, the junction contained 11 bases not matched to a gene. This CDR3 contains 15 residues. The CDR3 protein is CASSPPAGDLYTQYF. DNA for the CDR3: TGTGCCAGCAGTCCCCCAGCGGGAGATCTGTATACGCAGTATTTT.

In its sample, this clonotype was seen a few times. V usage is TRBV25-1 and J usage is TRBJ1-1; 8 nucleotides align to TRBD1. Germline CDR1 reads MGHDK; CDR2 reads SYGVNS. The length of the CDR3 is 14 residues. The V and J ends lost 7 bases and 1 base, in that order; junction bases with no gene match: 5. The CDR3 nucleotides read TGTGCCAGCACCCCAGGGGGCAGGAACACTGAAGCTTTCTTT. Protein sequence: CASTPGGRNTEAFF. Full variable domain (outside the CDR3, taken from reference TRBV25-1 and TRBJ1-1): EADIYQTPRYLVIGTGKKITLECSQTMGHDKMYWYQQDPGMELHLIHYSYGVNSTEKGDLSSESTVSRIRTEHFPLTLESARPSHTSQYLCASTPGGRNTEAFFGQGTRLTVV.

The chain carries TRBV7-9 and TRBJ1-4; 11 bases are a match to TRBD1. Germline V gives CDR1 SEHNR, CDR2 FQNEAQ (reference sequence). V was clipped by 3 bases and J by 8 bases; unmatched bases: 8. CDR3 length: 16 amino acids. CDR3 in amino acids: CASSFGQGAAGEKLFF. The DNA for the CDR3 is TGTGCCAGCAGCTTCGGACAGGGGGCAGCGGGGGAAAAACTGTTTTTT.

This clonotype occurred many times. The J gene is TRBJ2-1, the V gene TRBV25-1, with D possibly TRBD1 on 5 matching bases. CDR1 is MGHDK, CDR2 SYGVNS, per germline. Trimming shortened V by 3 bases and J by 3 bases, and 9 bases separated the two germline ends. CDR3 length: 14 amino acids. The CDR3 DNA is TGTGCCAGCAGTGAGATAGGGGACTACAATGAGCAGTTCTTC. It translates to CASSEIGDYNEQFF.

The chain links TRBV20-1 to TRBJ2-1, with D hard to call. The V and J ends lost 1 base and 9 bases respectively, with 16 bases between them. The CDR3 spans 14 residues. Germline V CDR1 and CDR2: DFQATT, SNEGSKA (reference sequence). CDR3 loop: CSARAAIWWGEQFF. The CDR3 coding sequence is TGCAGTGCTAGAGCCGCAATTTGGTGGGGTGAGCAGTTCTTC.

This chain links TRBV7-9 with TRBJ2-7; D unresolved. From germline, CDR1 is SEHNR and CDR2 FQNEAQ (reference sequence). The length of the CDR3 is 13 residues. Trimming removed 2 bases from V and 6 bases from J, with 11 bases in between. The CDR3 sequence is CASSLFQLPEQYF. The DNA for the CDR3 is TGTGCCAGCAGCTTATTTCAGCTCCCCGAGCAGTACTTC.

In its sample, this clonotype was seen a few times. This chain links TRBV20-1 with TRBJ2-7; the D gene is possibly TRBD2 (5 bases). Germline loops: CDR1 DFQATT, CDR2 SNEGSKA (reference sequence). This CDR3 is built from 11 residues. Between the trimmed V and J ends, which lost 6 bases and 2 bases, there was a span of 8 bases. CDR3 bases: TGCAGTGCCAGCGGAACCTACGAGCAGTACTTC. This codes for CSASGTYEQYF.

The chain links TRBV6-2 or TRBV6-3 to TRBJ2-1, with a tentative D call TRBD2 (6 bases). The CDR3 is 16 amino acids. V was trimmed by 7 bases and J by 9 bases, leaving 25 bases between them. Looked up from germline, CDR1 is MNHEY and CDR2 is SVGEGT. CDR3 residues: CASKAGTPYPRGEQFF. In DNA form, the CDR3 reads TGTGCCAGCAAAGCCGGGACCCCCTACCCGCGGGGTGAGCAGTTCTTC.

CDR3 residues: CASSLGWGRWLQAKNIQYF. DNA for the CDR3: TGTGCCAGCTCACTCGGGTGGGGGCGCTGGCTCCAGGCCAAAAACATTCAGTACTTC. J is TRBJ2-4 and V is TRBV18, with TRBD1 as a possible D gene (6 bases). V was cut by 4 bases and J by 1 base, with 23 bases left in between. Per the germline V gene, CDR1 is KGHSH and CDR2 is LQKENI. This CDR3 has 19 residues.

This clonotype was counted only a few times. CDR3 bases: TGCGCCAGCAGCCCACAAACGGGGTATTACTATGGCTACACCTTC. Translation gives CASSPQTGYYYGYTF. This chain links TRBV4-1 with TRBJ1-2; D is unclear. The CDR3 runs 15 residues. Germline values: CDR1 MGHRA, CDR2 YSYEKL. Trimming pared 4 bases from V and 3 bases from J, leaving 15 bases between.

This clonotype was detected many times. The rearrangement uses TRBV11-1 and TRBJ2-3; 8 positions match TRBD2. Germline loops: CDR1 SGHAT, CDR2 FQDESV (reference sequence). The CDR3 runs to 14 residues. Trimming took 6 bases from V and 2 from J; bases not matched to a gene: 4. The CDR3 sequence: CASRLAGPTDTQYF. CDR3 sequence (DNA): TGTGCCAGCAGGCTAGCGGGCCCCACAGATACGCAGTATTTT.

This clonotype was observed at least ten times. V is TRBV7-8 and J is TRBJ2-1; TRBD2 might be the D (6 bases). CDR3 size: 13 residues. The V end lost 1 base, the J end lost 9 bases, and 10 bases lay between the germline ends. Germline V lookup: CDR1 SGHVS, CDR2 FQNEAQ. CDR3 sequence (DNA): TGTGCCAGCAGCTTAGGACTAGACCTTGAGCAGTTCTTC. It encodes CASSLGLDLEQFF.

This clonotype turned up a few times. The rearrangement joins TRBV20-1 to TRBJ2-2, with D perhaps TRBD2 (5 bases). Looked up from germline, CDR1 is DFQATT and CDR2 is SNEGSKA (reference sequence). V was cut by 1 base and J by 4 bases, with 10 bases left in between. There are 14 residues in the CDR3. As DNA, the CDR3 is TGCAGTGCTAGAGGGGAGAAGGGCACCGGGGAGCTGTTTTTT. It yields the protein CSARGEKGTGELFF.